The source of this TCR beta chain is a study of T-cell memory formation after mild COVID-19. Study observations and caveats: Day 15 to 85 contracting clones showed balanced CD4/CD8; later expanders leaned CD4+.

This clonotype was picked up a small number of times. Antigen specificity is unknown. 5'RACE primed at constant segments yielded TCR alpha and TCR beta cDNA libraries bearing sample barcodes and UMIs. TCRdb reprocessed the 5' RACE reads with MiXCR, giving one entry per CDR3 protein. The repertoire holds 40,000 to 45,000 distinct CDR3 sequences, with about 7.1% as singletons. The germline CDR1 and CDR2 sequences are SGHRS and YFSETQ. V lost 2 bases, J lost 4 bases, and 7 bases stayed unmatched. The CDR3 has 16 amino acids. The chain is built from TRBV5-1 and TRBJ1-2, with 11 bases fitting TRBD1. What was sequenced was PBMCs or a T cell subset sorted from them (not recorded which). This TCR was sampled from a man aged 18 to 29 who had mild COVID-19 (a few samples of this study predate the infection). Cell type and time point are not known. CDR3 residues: CASSFGQGATIYGYTF. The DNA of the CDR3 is TGCGCCAGCAGCTTCGGACAGGGGGCTACCATCTATGGCTACACCTTC.